These 22 T cell receptor beta chains share one sample of origin, sequenced in a study of regulatory T cells in long-lasting Graves disease. With iRepertoire HTBI primers and Arm-PCR of CDR3 regions, TCR beta libraries were built. MiXCR, run by TCRdb on the multiplex PCR reads, gives a single entry per CDR3 protein. In the table there are over 500,000 distinct CDR3 sequences, approximately 15% of which are singletons. Regarding time point: newly diagnosed GD, antithyroid drugs for less than 3 months. The TCR library was prepared using RNA isolated from PBMCs. This same sample was also part of a study on T cells in Graves' hyperthyroidism and ophthalmopathy.

The source was peripheral blood mononuclear cells (PBMCs), collected at new diagnosis, from a patient treated with antithyroid drugs. The receptors shown here come from a woman in her thirties with Graves disease.

This clonotype was observed many times. The chain has TRBV28 and TRBJ2-1; possible D gene TRBD2, 5 bases. The CDR3 is 13 residues long. Per germline, CDR1 MDHEN and CDR2 SYDVKM. V lost 5 bases to trimming and J lost 15 bases, with 20 bases between them. As DNA, the CDR3 is TGTGCCAGCAGTGCCGGGGTTCGCAGCATGCGGTTCTTC. It yields the protein CASSAGVRSMRFF.

This clonotype was seen repeatedly, ten times or more. The chain recombines TRBV20-1 with TRBJ2-1; 11 bases fit TRBD1. The J segment lost 0 bases and the V segment lost 3 bases, leaving 4 bases of the junction unmatched. CDR3 length equals 16 residues. The germline gives CDR1 DFQATT, CDR2 SNEGSKA (reference sequence). The CDR3 sequence: CSASGQGADSYNEQFF. CDR3 nucleotide sequence: TGCAGTGCTAGTGGACAGGGGGCAGACTCCTACAATGAGCAGTTCTTC.

In its sample, this clonotype was seen many times. The chain uses TRBV7-9 and TRBJ1-1, with D hard to call. Trimming removed 5 bases from V and 8 bases from J, with 9 bases in between. This CDR3 has 11 amino acids. Looked up from germline, CDR1 is SEHNR and CDR2 is FQNEAQ (reference sequence). The CDR3: CASSQLGEAFF. CDR3 DNA sequence: TGTGCCAGCAGCCAACTCGGAGAAGCTTTCTTT.

The genes are TRBV3-1 and TRBJ1-5; weak D call: TRBD1 (6 bases). Deletions cut 4 bases from V and 7 bases from J, with 11 bases between. This CDR3 has 13 residues. Germline V CDR1 and CDR2: LGHDT, YNNKEL (reference sequence). CDR3 DNA: TGTGCCAGCAGCCTAACGACAGGACAGCCCCAGCATTTT. Amino acids: CASSLTTGQPQHF.

This chain uses TRBV3-1 with TRBJ1-4; D is ambiguous. The CDR3 sequence is 16 residues long. Trimming removed 1 base at V and 0 bases at J, with 9 bases between. The germline V gene has CDR1 LGHDT and CDR2 YNNKEL (reference sequence). CDR3 in DNA: TGTGCCAGCAGCCAAGTTATCAGAACAACTAATGAAAAACTGTTTTTT. It yields the protein CASSQVIRTTNEKLFF. Looking up the rest from reference TRBV3-1 and TRBJ1-4 gives the full variable domain: DTAVSQTPKYLVTQMGNDKSIKCEQNLGHDTMYWYKQDSKKFLKIMFSYNNKELIINETVPNRFSPKSPDKAHLNLHINSLELGDSAVYFCASSQVIRTTNEKLFFGSGTQLSVL.

CDR3 sequence (DNA): TGCGCCAGCAGCTGGTCTAGCGGGAGTAAAGAGACCCAGTACTTC. Protein: CASSWSSGSKETQYF. The chain joins TRBV5-1 to TRBJ2-1, with 10 bases matching TRBD2. Judging by the DNA end, TRBJ2-5 fits better; the J call may be wrong. CDR1 is SGHRS, CDR2 YFSETQ, per germline. CDR3 length: 15 amino acids.

V is TRBV20-1 and J is TRBJ2-1, with D possibly TRBD2 on 6 matching bases. This CDR3 has 19 residues. Germline lookup yields CDR1 DFQATT and CDR2 SNEGSKA (reference sequence). V lost 0 bases to trimming and J lost 3 bases, with 24 bases between them. The CDR3 DNA sequence: TGCAGTGCTAGAGATCACAGGCGGCGGTGGAGGGCCAACTACAATGAGCAGTTCTTC. Its protein product is CSARDHRRRWRANYNEQFF.

This clonotype was seen more than once but under ten times. The chain uses TRBV19 and TRBJ2-2, with D perhaps TRBD1 (6 bases). From germline, CDR1 is LNHDA and CDR2 SQIVND (reference sequence). CDR3 size: 14 residues. V was clipped by 3 bases and J by 5 bases, with 10 bases between them. The CDR3, as DNA: TGTGCCAGTAGTATGGTGAGGGGGACCGGGGAGCTGTTTTTT. Protein: CASSMVRGTGELFF.

This clonotype was seen a few times. The V and J genes are TRBV30 and TRBJ2-7; D unresolved. Germline V gene sequence: CDR1 GTSNPN, CDR2 SVGIG (reference sequence). V dropped 2 bases and J dropped 1 base, with 12 bases sitting between them. CDR3 length: 14 residues. CDR3 amino acids: CAWSLAWLSYEQYF. The CDR3 DNA follows: TGTGCCTGGAGTCTTGCCTGGTTATCCTACGAGCAGTACTTC. Variable domain in full (rest from reference TRBV30 and TRBJ2-7): SQTIHQWPATLVQPVGSPLSLECTVEGTSNPNLYWYRQAAGRGLQLLFYSVGIGQISSEVPQNLSASRPQDRQFILSSKKLLLSDSGFYLCAWSLAWLSYEQYFGPGTRLTVT.

This clonotype was detected only a few times. This chain uses TRBV5-1 with TRBJ2-3, with D hard to call. This CDR3 has 14 amino acids. V dropped 3 bases and J dropped 0 bases, with 8 bases sitting between them. Per germline, CDR1 SGHRS and CDR2 YFSETQ. CDR3 bases: TGCGCCAGCAGCTATTGGACCAGCACAGATACGCAGTATTTT. Its translation is CASSYWTSTDTQYF.

In this sample, this clonotype turned up a few times. The chain has TRBV9 and TRBJ2-2; TRBD2 matches at 13 bases. In germline, CDR1 is SGDLS, CDR2 YYNGEE. Losses at the gene ends were 6 bases for V and 6 bases for J; bases not matched to a gene: 11. CDR3 length: 17 residues. CDR3 DNA sequence: TGTGCCAGCACCGAAGGACTAGCGGGAGTTAAAGCCGGGGAGCTGTTTTTT. Amino acids: CASTEGLAGVKAGELFF.

The V call is TRBV29-1, the J call TRBJ2-2; 8 bases match TRBD1. Germline values: CDR1 SQVTM, CDR2 ANQGSEA. Trimming cost V 7 bases and J 0 bases; bases outside gene matches: 4. The CDR3 spans 14 residues. The CDR3: CSGWTGPNTGELFF. The DNA of the CDR3 is TGCAGCGGATGGACAGGGCCGAACACCGGGGAGCTGTTTTTT.

This clonotype has at least ten counts. The V call is TRBV6-1, the J call TRBJ2-7; D not resolved. Germline assignment: CDR1 MNHNS and CDR2 SASEGT. Deletions cut 7 bases from V and 0 bases from J, with 10 bases between. This CDR3 region has 13 residues. CDR3 in amino acids: CASKIAISYEQYF. CDR3 sequence (DNA): TGTGCCAGCAAGATAGCCATCTCCTACGAGCAGTACTTC.

The table lists this clonotype with many counts. The rearrangement uses TRBV30 and TRBJ1-2; D is possibly TRBD1 (6 bases). V lost 2 bases, J lost 2 bases, and 9 bases lay in between. This CDR3 spans 13 amino acids. Germline V gene sequence: CDR1 GTSNPN, CDR2 SVGIG (reference sequence). The CDR3 DNA sequence: TGTGCCTGGAGTCGGGGGGCGAACTATGGCTACACCTTC. This sequence encodes CAWSRGANYGYTF.

The chain couples TRBV14 to TRBJ2-7; D is perhaps TRBD2 (5 bases). The ends were cut back, 0 bases at V and 2 bases at J, with 5 bases in the middle. CDR1 is SGHDN and CDR2 is FVKESK in the germline V gene. CDR3 length: 13 residues. This CDR3 reads CASSQEGAYEQYF. DNA for the CDR3: TGTGCCAGCAGCCAAGAGGGAGCCTACGAGCAGTACTTC.

This clonotype showed up many times. V and J are TRBV2 and TRBJ1-4; D is unresolved. V was shortened by 4 bases and J by 10 bases, with 13 bases between the two germline ends. The CDR3 loop spans 13 amino acids. The germline V gene encodes CDR1 SNHLY and CDR2 FYNNEI. CDR3 in amino acids: CASSAASEGKLFF. CDR3 nucleotides: TGTGCCAGCAGTGCCGCGTCAGAGGGAAAACTGTTTTTT.

V and J are TRBV10-3 and TRBJ1-2; TRBD1 might be the D (5 bases). Germline V lookup: CDR1 ENHRY, CDR2 SYGVKD. V lost 0 bases to trimming and J lost 11 bases, with 10 bases between them. The CDR3 is 12 residues long. The CDR3 DNA sequence: TGTGCCATCAGTGAGTCTGGGGGACTGTACACCTTC. Encoded protein: CAISESGGLYTF.

This clonotype was counted at least ten times. V usage is TRBV12-3 or TRBV12-4 and J usage is TRBJ1-2, with D possibly being TRBD1 (6 bases). V was shortened by 6 bases and J by 7 bases, with 21 bases between the two germline ends. The CDR3 runs to 15 residues. This chain's CDR3 is CASSSFGGQGGGYTF. The CDR3 bases are TGTGCCAGCAGCTCTTTCGGGGGGCAAGGGGGTGGCTACACCTTC.

There are many counts of this clonotype. The V and J genes are TRBV9 and TRBJ1-2; D is possibly TRBD1 (5 bases). The germline V and J ends were trimmed by 4 bases and 8 bases, with 15 bases remaining between them. The CDR3 consists of 13 residues. Germline V gene data show CDR1 as SGDLS and CDR2 as YYNGEE. The CDR3 reads CASSLEGVFGYTF. CDR3 nucleotides: TGTGCCAGCAGCTTGGAAGGGGTCTTCGGCTACACCTTC. The full variable domain, its missing parts supplied by reference TRBV9 and TRBJ1-2, is DSGVTQTPKHLITATGQRVTLRCSPRSGDLSVYWYQQSLDQGLQFLIQYYNGEERAKGNILERFSAQQFPDLHSELNLSSLELGDSALYFCASSLEGVFGYTFGSGTRLTVV.

Ten or more counts support this clonotype. The chain recombines TRBV3-1 with TRBJ2-3, with D tentatively TRBD1 (5 bases). From germline, CDR1 is LGHDT and CDR2 YNNKEL (reference sequence). The CDR3 loop spans 14 amino acids. The V gene lost 8 bases and the J gene lost 4 bases, with 16 bases spanning the gap. CDR3 DNA sequence: TGTGCCAGCCAAGCGTCACAGGTGGCAGATACGCAGTATTTT. Protein sequence: CASQASQVADTQYF.

The J gene is TRBJ1-6, the V gene TRBV18; 11 bases are a match to TRBD1. CDR3 length equals 17 residues. V shed 2 bases, J shed 7 bases, and the junction held 7 bases outside the gene matches. Per germline, CDR1 KGHSH and CDR2 LQKENI. The CDR3 DNA reads TGTGCCAGCTCACCAGGGACAGGGGGTGCCGCGAATTCACCCCTCCACTTT. Translation gives CASSPGTGGAANSPLHF. Full variable domain (missing parts from reference TRBV18 and TRBJ1-6): NAGVMQNPRHLVRRRGQEARLRCSPMKGHSHVYWYRQLPEEGLKFMVYLQKENIIDESGMPKERFSAEFPKEGPSILRIQQVVRGDSAAYFCASSPGTGGAANSPLHFGNGTRLTVT.

This clonotype was found many times. This chain uses TRBV10-3 with TRBJ2-1; D not certain. The germline V and J ends were trimmed by 2 bases and 7 bases, with 12 bases remaining between them. The CDR3 sequence is 14 residues long. CDR1 ENHRY and CDR2 SYGVKD come from the germline V gene. This CDR3 reads CAISEARTENEQFF. CDR3 sequence (DNA): TGTGCCATCAGTGAGGCCCGGACCGAGAATGAGCAGTTCTTC.